Detailed here is one TCR beta chain. Its antigen is unknown. Sequencing was performed with immunoSEQ multiplex PCR; in TCRdb, only in-frame clones are kept and a portion is missing. The top ten clones hold less than 25% of a sample with 750,000 to 1,000,000 clones, 92% of them seen once. The CDR3 extends over 14 amino acids. Trimming took 0 bases from V and 4 from J, leaving 10 bases between them. Germline-derived CDR1 and CDR2 are MNHEY and SMNVEV (reference sequence). The data were obtained in a study of shared clonotypes between healthy human individuals. Cells designated naive CD8 were CD45RO-negative and were positively selected for CCR7, with terminally differentiated effector memory CD45RA+ cells excluded. General study points: What limited the represented genetic and exposure-history diversity was the small number of donors.

The rearrangement links TRBV27 to TRBJ2-7; weak D call: TRBD2 (6 bases). This TCR was sampled from a man aged 30 to 45 in good health. Sequencing was done on a sample of naive CD8+ T cells sorted from blood. In nucleotides, the CDR3 is TGTGCCAGCAGTTTATCCCGACTAGGGTACGAGCAGTACTTC. Translating gives CASSLSRLGYEQYF.